The T cell receptor (beta chain) under discussion was sequenced for a study of blood T cell repertoires in COVID-19. Overall study: Nucleic acid was either cDNA or gDNA, and it came from T cells, B-cell-depleted T cells, or PBMCs.

In terms of age and location, participants ranged from roughly 18 to 100 years and lived in fewer than 30 US areas. Repertoires were generated with immunoSEQ multiplex PCR, while TCRdb's copy carries only in-frame clones and drops some. The sample holds 250,000 to 300,000 clones, more than 65% seen once. Germline CDR1 reads MNHEY; CDR2 reads SVGAGI. Trimming removed 6 bases from V and 5 bases from J, with 13 bases in between. The CDR3 is made up of 13 amino acids. What was sequenced was PBMCs or T cells enriched from blood (not recorded which). V gene TRBV6-5 combines with J gene TRBJ1-2; D gene unclear. The receptor was isolated from a man aged 50 to 59 who had recovered from COVID-19. DNA of the CDR3: TGTGCCAGCAGGGCTACAGTTACTTATGGCTACACCTTC. Amino acids: CASRATVTYGYTF.